This T cell receptor beta chain was sequenced during a study of shared T cell receptors in the human thymus. Germline V CDR1 and CDR2: LNHNV, YYDKDF (reference sequence). There are 16 residues in the CDR3. Germline trimming cut 8 bases from V and 4 bases from J; bases unmatched to any gene: 15. TCRdb's copy holds only in-frame clones and misses some; the assay was immunoSEQ multiplex PCR. The sample lists about 710,000 clones; over 75% were seen once. These data were also filed under a second study, of human thymus T cells.

The chain couples TRBV15 to TRBJ2-7, with TRBD1 matching 9 bases. The TCR comes from a boy younger than two with a congenital heart defect. Sequenced input: thymocytes. The CDR3 bases are TGTGCCACCCAGGGGGGCGGGACAGGGAGCCCGTACGAGCAGTACTTC. It specifies CATQGGGTGSPYEQYF.